The 30 T cell receptor beta chains presented below share a single source sample, sequenced in a study of blood T cell repertoires in COVID-19. Produced via immunoSEQ multiplex PCR; TCRdb's table is partial and in-frame only. This sample has roughly 180,000 clones, with 80% found just once. The sequencing sample was made of PBMCs or T cells enriched from blood (not recorded which). The receptors were sampled from a man between 60 and 75 years old who had been exposed to COVID-19.

The rearrangement links TRBV5-1 to TRBJ2-3; D is undetermined. The CDR3 runs to 15 residues. From germline, CDR1 is SGHRS and CDR2 YFSETQ. V shed 2 bases and J shed 0 bases, with 10 bases lying between them. For the CDR3, the DNA is TGCGCCAGCAGCTTTACCACAGATAGCACAGATACGCAGTATTTT. Amino acid sequence: CASSFTTDSTDTQYF.

This chain uses TRBV14 with TRBJ1-1; 7 bases are a match to TRBD1. Germline-derived CDR1 and CDR2 are SGHDN and FVKESK. The V gene end was trimmed by 4 bases and the J gene end by 3 bases; junction bases not matched to a gene: 8. The CDR3 has 15 amino acids. The CDR3 region is CASSPMTGRDTEAFF. The CDR3 DNA reads TGTGCCAGCAGCCCAATGACAGGGCGGGACACTGAAGCTTTCTTT.

This clone has a single count. The chain joins TRBV4-3 to TRBJ2-1; a weak D match, TRBD2 (5 bases). Germline lookup yields CDR1 LGHNA and CDR2 YSLEER. This CDR3 has 16 residues. Trimming took 6 bases from V and 0 from J, leaving 15 bases between them. CDR3 residues: CASRTRAESSYNEQFF. The CDR3 DNA sequence: TGCGCCAGCAGGACGAGGGCGGAGAGCTCCTACAATGAGCAGTTCTTC.

The V gene is TRBV29-1, the J gene TRBJ2-1, with 7 positions matching TRBD2. CDR1 SQVTM and CDR2 ANQGSEA come from the germline V gene. The CDR3 runs 15 residues. The trim removed 4 bases at V and 9 bases at J, leaving 15 bases unmatched. The CDR3 coding sequence is TGCAGCGTTGGAACACGGGAGGTGCGGCGCGTTGAGCAGTTCTTC. Translation: CSVGTREVRRVEQFF.

The rearrangement joins TRBV3-1 (or the pseudogene TRBV3-2) to TRBJ2-7; 8 positions match TRBD1. CDR3 length: 17 residues. Germline CDR1 is LGHDT and CDR2 is YNNKEL (reference sequence). J was trimmed by 6 bases and V by 0 bases; bases with no gene match: 13. CDR3 sequence reads: CASSQEVGRGRGREQYF. For the CDR3, the DNA is TGTGCCAGCAGCCAAGAAGTGGGCAGGGGGCGCGGGCGCGAGCAGTACTTC.

This sequence joins TRBV28 and TRBJ1-1; possibly TRBD1 for D (6 bases). The V gene's germline CDR1 is MDHEN and CDR2 SYDVKM. The CDR3 totals 13 residues. The V end was cut by 10 bases, the J end by 6 bases, with 18 bases between. The CDR3 loop reads CATLQGIVAEAFF. The CDR3 DNA sequence: TGTGCCACCTTACAGGGAATCGTTGCTGAAGCTTTCTTT. The variable domain in full, with the rest retrieved from reference TRBV28 and TRBJ1-1, is DVKVTQSSRYLVKRTGEKVFLECVQDMDHENMFWYRQDPGLGLRLIYFSYDVKMKEKGDIPEGYSVSREKKERFSLILESASTNQTSMYLCATLQGIVAEAFFGQGTRLTVV.

This clone was detected a few times. The chain recombines TRBV3-1 (or the pseudogene TRBV3-2) with TRBJ2-3; no clear D gene. Trimming removed 1 base at V and 5 bases at J, with 7 bases between. The CDR3 has 13 amino acids. CDR1 LGHDT and CDR2 YNNKEL come from the germline V gene (reference sequence). In DNA form, the CDR3 reads TGTGCCAGCAGCCAAGCCCTAGGAGATACGCAGTATTTT. It is translated as CASSQALGDTQYF.

The chain uses TRBV19 and TRBJ2-5; D remains unclear. Trimming removed 3 bases from V and 4 bases from J, with 9 bases in between. Germline CDR1 LNHDA, CDR2 SQIVND (reference sequence). CDR3 length: 13 residues. This CDR3 is CASSISPGETQYF. The CDR3 nucleotides read TGTGCCAGTAGTATTAGTCCGGGAGAGACCCAGTACTTC.

This chain joins TRBV7-2 and TRBJ2-2, with D perhaps matching TRBD1 (5 bases). This CDR3 has 17 amino acids. Trimming shortened V by 3 bases and J by 6 bases, and 20 bases separated the two germline ends. From germline, CDR1 is SGHTA and CDR2 FQGNSA. The CDR3 loop is CASSLLQVTAGAGELFF. The CDR3 nucleotides read TGTGCCAGCAGCTTGTTACAGGTGACGGCAGGTGCCGGGGAGCTGTTTTTT. The variable domain in full, completed from reference TRBV7-2 and TRBJ2-2, reads GAGVSQSPSNKVTEKGKDVELRCDPISGHTALYWYRQSLGQGLEFLIYFQGNSAPDKSGLPSDRFSAERTGGSVSTLTIQRTQQEDSAVYLCASSLLQVTAGAGELFFGEGSRLTVL.

This clone is a singleton in its sample. This chain uses TRBV14 with TRBJ1-5, with unresolved D. The germline V gene encodes CDR1 SGHDN and CDR2 FVKESK. The V end was cut by 6 bases, the J end by 3 bases, with 27 bases between. CDR3 length equals 19 residues. The CDR3 region has the DNA TGTGCCAGCAGGAGGGAGGGTGGCCATACATTCCCCGACAATCAGCCCCAGCATTTT. Translating gives CASRREGGHTFPDNQPQHF.

The chain combines TRBV19 with TRBJ2-3, with 10 positions matching TRBD2. The germline V gene has CDR1 LNHDA and CDR2 SQIVND (reference sequence). The CDR3 runs 18 residues. The trim removed 5 bases at V and 1 base at J, leaving 12 bases unmatched. CDR3 nucleotide sequence: TGTGCCAGTAGTGCGAGAAAGGGGACTAGCGTGGGCACAGATACGCAGTATTTT. Protein product: CASSARKGTSVGTDTQYF.

The genes are TRBV7-2 and TRBJ1-6, with a tentative D call TRBD1 (6 bases). The CDR3 is 14 amino acids. The V and J ends lost 8 bases and 1 base respectively, with 9 bases between them. From germline, CDR1 is SGHTA and CDR2 FQGNSA. CDR3 DNA: TGTGCCAGCCTAGGGGGATCCTATAATTCACCCCTCCACTTT. It yields the protein CASLGGSYNSPLHF.

The chain is built from TRBV7-7 and TRBJ1-5, with 9 bases aligning to TRBD1. Trimming cost V 4 bases and J 2 bases; bases outside gene matches: 12. Germline CDR1 reads SSHAT; CDR2 reads FNYEAQ (reference sequence). This CDR3 is 18 amino acids long. The CDR3 bases are TGTGCCAGCAGCTCCTCCGGGACAGGGTGGATATGCAATCAGCCCCAGCATTTT. It codes for CASSSSGTGWICNQPQHF.

This sequence joins TRBV5-1 and TRBJ2-7; 9 nucleotides line up with TRBD2. This CDR3 has 14 amino acids. J lost 4 bases, V lost 2 bases, and 4 bases had no gene match. CDR1 and CDR2 from the germline V gene are SGHRS and YFSETQ. CDR3 amino acids: CASSFFAGGYEQYF. CDR3 nucleotides: TGCGCCAGCAGCTTTTTCGCGGGAGGGTACGAGCAGTACTTC. Filled out from reference TRBV5-1 and TRBJ2-7, the complete variable domain reads KAGVTQTPRYLIKTRGQQVTLSCSPISGHRSVSWYQQTPGQGLQFLFEYFSETQRNKGNFPGRFSGRQFSNSRSEMNVSTLELGDSALYLCASSFFAGGYEQYFGPGTRLTVT.

This clone was seen a handful of times. This chain joins TRBV19 and TRBJ2-7, with 8 bases lining up with TRBD2. Trimming at V came to 7 bases and at J to 5 bases, leaving 10 bases not matched to a gene. This CDR3 region has 14 residues. Germline V CDR1 and CDR2: LNHDA, SQIVND (reference sequence). Here the CDR3 reads CASKVGRANHEQYF. As DNA, the CDR3 is TGTGCCAGTAAGGTCGGGAGGGCCAATCACGAGCAGTACTTC.

J is TRBJ2-7 and V is TRBV11-2; a possible D gene is TRBD2 (6 bases). Trimming shortened V by 1 base and J by 3 bases, and 10 bases separated the two germline ends. Germline V gene lookup returns CDR1 SGHAT and CDR2 FQNNGV. This CDR3 is 14 amino acids long. The CDR3 sequence: CASSLAGGVYEQYF. Written as DNA, the CDR3 is TGTGCCAGCAGCTTAGCCGGGGGAGTCTACGAGCAGTACTTC.

This chain joins TRBV19 and TRBJ1-1; D remains unclear. This CDR3 contains 14 residues. Germline loops: CDR1 LNHDA, CDR2 SQIVND (reference sequence). V gave up 3 bases and J gave up 1 base, with 9 bases separating them. This chain's CDR3 is CASSITHANTEAFF. For the CDR3, the DNA is TGTGCCAGTAGTATCACACACGCGAACACTGAAGCTTTCTTT.

The chain is built from TRBV5-3 and TRBJ2-7; 7 positions agree with TRBD1. TRBV5-3 is assigned to the ORF class and has an uncertain function. This CDR3 spans 14 amino acids. Unmatched junction bases numbered 9, after V lost 4 bases and J lost 5 bases. The CDR3 protein is CARSATGRKDEQYF. CDR3 sequence (DNA): TGTGCCAGAAGCGCGACAGGGCGGAAAGACGAGCAGTACTTC.

J is TRBJ2-1 and V is TRBV4-1; D is ambiguous. The length of the CDR3 is 13 residues. From germline, CDR1 is MGHRA and CDR2 YSYEKL. Trimming removed 2 bases from V and 4 bases from J, with 6 bases in between. The CDR3 sequence is CASSQPVYNEQFF. Here the CDR3 DNA reads TGCGCCAGCAGCCAACCCGTATACAATGAGCAGTTCTTC.

The J gene is TRBJ2-5, the V gene TRBV19; 12 bases are a match to TRBD2. This CDR3 comprises 18 residues. Germline assignment: CDR1 LNHDA and CDR2 SQIVND (reference sequence). Losses at the gene ends were 3 bases for V and 5 bases for J; bases not matched to a gene: 13. The CDR3 sequence is CASSIRLAGGPNFETQYF. The CDR3 nucleotides are TGTGCCAGTAGTATTCGGCTAGCGGGAGGGCCTAATTTTGAGACCCAGTACTTC.

This chain links TRBV23-1 with TRBJ1-2, with D possibly matching TRBD1 (5 bases). TRBV23-1 is an open reading frame, and its role is uncertain. Trimming took 0 bases from V and 4 from J, leaving 15 bases between them. This CDR3 comprises 16 residues. This CDR3 is CASSQSKGLKGYGYTF. The CDR3 nucleotides read TGCGCCAGCAGTCAATCCAAGGGGCTAAAAGGCTATGGCTACACCTTC.

The chain carries TRBV2 and TRBJ1-6, with no clear D. Germline V lookup: CDR1 SNHLY, CDR2 FYNNEI. The CDR3 length is 15 residues. The germline V and J ends were trimmed by 0 bases and 10 bases, with 13 bases remaining between them. The CDR3 is CASSEALLWRSPLHF. The CDR3 DNA follows: TGTGCCAGCAGTGAAGCGCTTCTCTGGCGGTCACCCCTCCACTTT.

In nucleotides, the CDR3 is TGTGCCAGCAGTCAGGCCTCGGGACTAGCGGTTAACACCGGGGAGCTGTTTTTT. Translating it yields CASSQASGLAVNTGELFF. This sequence joins TRBV6-6 and TRBJ2-2, with 11 bases lining up with TRBD2. This CDR3 contains 18 residues. Unmatched junction bases numbered 10, after V lost 5 bases and J lost 2 bases. Germline V gene data show CDR1 as MNHNY and CDR2 as SVGAGI (reference sequence).

The genes are TRBV5-1 and TRBJ1-1, with 11 bases aligning to TRBD1. Germline loops: CDR1 SGHRS, CDR2 YFSETQ. The CDR3 extends over 14 amino acids. V lost 4 bases to trimming and J lost 7 bases; unmatched junction nucleotides: 6. The CDR3 loop is CASSIGQGAGEAFF. The CDR3 DNA is TGCGCCAGCAGCATTGGACAGGGGGCTGGTGAAGCTTTCTTT.

This clone has just a few counts. This chain joins TRBV6-1 and TRBJ2-1; 8 bases agree with TRBD2. In germline, CDR1 is MNHNS, CDR2 SASEGT. Trimming removed 3 bases from V and 5 bases from J; junction bases left unmatched: 9. This CDR3 is built from 16 residues. CDR3 in amino acids: CASSDTGLGRDNEQFF. CDR3 bases: TGTGCCAGCAGTGATACGGGACTAGGAAGGGACAATGAGCAGTTCTTC.

As regards this clone: This specimen includes other DNA sequences encoding the same CDR3. The chain joins TRBV11-2 to TRBJ2-3, with 10 bases lining up with TRBD1. V lost 1 base, J lost 3 bases, and 1 base stayed unmatched. The CDR3 contains 15 residues. CDR1 is SGHAT and CDR2 is FQNNGV in the germline V gene. For the CDR3, the DNA is TGTGCCAGCAGCTTAGGGGACAGGGGTACAGATACGCAGTATTTT. Protein: CASSLGDRGTDTQYF.

The chain couples TRBV5-1 to TRBJ2-7; possibly TRBD2 for D (6 bases). Trimming pared 5 bases from V and 0 bases from J, leaving 12 bases between. CDR1 and CDR2 (germline): SGHRS, YFSETQ. The CDR3 consists of 14 residues. The CDR3 reads CASRSGTVSYEQYF. As DNA, the CDR3 is TGCGCCAGCAGATCCGGGACTGTCTCCTACGAGCAGTACTTC.

This clone appeared a few times. The chain joins TRBV10-3 to TRBJ2-1, with TRBD2 matching 10 bases. CDR1 and CDR2 (germline): ENHRY, SYGVKD. This CDR3 has 14 amino acids. J lost 8 bases, V lost 11 bases, and 12 bases had no gene match. CDR3 protein: CASGASGRSDEQFF. CDR3 nucleotides: TGTGCCTCCGGGGCTAGCGGGAGATCTGATGAGCAGTTCTTC.

The chain has TRBV24-1 and TRBJ1-2; 10 bases fit TRBD1. Germline CDR1 is KGHDR and CDR2 is SFDVKD. The CDR3 totals 15 residues. The V segment lost 4 bases and the J segment 6 bases; nucleotides outside the gene matches: 7. The CDR3 DNA is TGTGCCACCAGTGAGGGGGACAGGGGTTTTCATGGCTACACCTTC. It is translated as CATSEGDRGFHGYTF.

The rearrangement uses TRBV27 and TRBJ2-1; 10 nucleotides align to TRBD2. The CDR3 extends over 20 amino acids. The germline V gene encodes CDR1 MNHEY and CDR2 SMNVEV (reference sequence). V was pared by 2 bases and J by 5 bases, with 18 bases of the junction left unmatched. CDR3 in amino acids: CASSLTPWSILAGPDNEQFF. CDR3 bases: TGTGCCAGCAGTTTAACCCCGTGGAGTATACTAGCGGGGCCAGACAATGAGCAGTTCTTC.